This passage covers 3 T cell receptor beta chains from one sample sequenced in a study of blood T cell repertoires in COVID-19. Some clones are missing from TCRdb's copy, which holds only in-frame ones; the method was immunoSEQ multiplex PCR. This table holds over 120,000 clones, 88% found once. The sequenced material came from peripheral blood. These receptors originate from a woman aged 45-65 years with acute or convalescent COVID-19.

The genes are TRBV10-3 and TRBJ1-5; D unclear. Germline V gene lookup returns CDR1 ENHRY and CDR2 SYGVKD. The CDR3 extends over 15 amino acids. V was pared by 6 bases and J by 0 bases, with 12 bases between. CDR3 sequence reads: CAISEQSYSNQPQHF. CDR3 nucleotides: TGTGCCATCAGCGAACAGTCTTATAGCAATCAGCCCCAGCATTTT.

Concerning this clone itself: The identical CDR3 is also encoded by other nucleotide sequences in the sample. The chain is built from TRBV7-8 and TRBJ2-1; 9 bases agree with TRBD1. V trimming: 7 bases; J trimming: 13 bases; junction bases outside the gene matches: 8. The CDR3 is 12 residues long. Germline V gene lookup returns CDR1 SGHVS and CDR2 FQNEAQ. Here the CDR3 DNA reads TGTGCCAGCACACAGGGGGCTGAGTCCCAGTTCTTC. It specifies CASTQGAESQFF.

The table lists this clone with a count of one. This chain joins TRBV24-1 and TRBJ1-5, with 8 bases aligning to TRBD1. Germline V gene lookup returns CDR1 KGHDR and CDR2 SFDVKD. The CDR3 runs 14 residues. Trimming cost V 4 bases and J 7 bases; bases outside gene matches: 5. The chain's CDR3 is CATSDRQGLQPQHF. The CDR3 DNA follows: TGTGCCACCAGTGACCGACAGGGGTTACAGCCCCAGCATTTT.